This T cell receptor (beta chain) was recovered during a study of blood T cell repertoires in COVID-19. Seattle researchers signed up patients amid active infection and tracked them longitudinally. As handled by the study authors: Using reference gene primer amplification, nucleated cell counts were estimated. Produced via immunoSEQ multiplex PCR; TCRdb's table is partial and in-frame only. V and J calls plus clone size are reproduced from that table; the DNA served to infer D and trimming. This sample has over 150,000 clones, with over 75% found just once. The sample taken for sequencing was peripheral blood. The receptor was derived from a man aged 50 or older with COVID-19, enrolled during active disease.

The DNA for the CDR3 is TGTGCCAGCAGCTTAGCCCCGGTAGGACAGATAATCTACGAGCAGTACTTC. Protein product: CASSLAPVGQIIYEQYF. The V gene is TRBV7-9, the J gene TRBJ2-7; D may be TRBD1 (6 bases). The CDR3 runs to 17 residues. Trimming pared 0 bases from V and 3 bases from J, leaving 18 bases between. CDR1 is SEHNR and CDR2 is FQNEAQ in the germline V gene (reference sequence).